A selection of T cell receptor beta chains follows, all from one sample in a study of control samples from healthy donors and cancer patients. Clones were sequenced by immunoSEQ multiplex PCR, and TCRdb holds only the in-frame ones, with some missing. The sample has about 170,000 clones; roughly 90% are singletons. Sequenced: blood. These TCRs come from a man under 40 in good health. Both conserved end residues are part of each CDR3. Each record gives: V gene, J gene, D gene, clone size, CDR3 protein, CDR3 DNA. A D gene is named only where the DNA matches it firmly. Not all rows give a size; the values are once, few, many and, for expanded clones, a class.

v_gene: TRBV13; j_gene: TRBJ1-1; d_gene: NA; abundance: NA; CDR3aa: CASSPGHRNTEAFF; CDR3nt: TGTGCCAGCAGCCCCGGACATCGGAACACTGAAGCTTTCTTT
v_gene: TRBV7-9; j_gene: TRBJ2-1; d_gene: TRBD2; abundance: NA; CDR3aa: CASSLLLAGGFNEQFF; CDR3nt: TGTGCCAGCAGCCTACTACTAGCGGGAGGTTTTAATGAGCAGTTCTTC
v_gene: TRBV4-1; j_gene: TRBJ2-7; d_gene: TRBD1; abundance: NA; CDR3aa: CASSHSPRQGPYEQYF; CDR3nt: TGCGCCAGCAGCCATTCTCCGAGACAGGGGCCCTACGAGCAGTACTTC
v_gene: TRBV4-3; j_gene: TRBJ2-7; d_gene: NA; abundance: NA; CDR3aa: CASSQGWGHSYEQYF; CDR3nt: TGCGCCAGCAGCCAAGGGTGGGGACACTCCTACGAGCAGTACTTC
v_gene: TRBV27; j_gene: TRBJ1-5; d_gene: NA; abundance: NA; CDR3aa: CAGSYAGSNQPQHF; CDR3nt: TGTGCCGGCAGTTATGCGGGAAGCAATCAGCCCCAGCATTTT
v_gene: TRBV27; j_gene: TRBJ1-2; d_gene: NA; abundance: NA; CDR3aa: CASSFRGAIRYTF; CDR3nt: TGTGCCAGCAGTTTCCGGGGGGCTATTCGCTACACCTTC
v_gene: TRBV25-1; j_gene: TRBJ2-3; d_gene: NA; abundance: NA; CDR3aa: CASSVKSSTDTQYF; CDR3nt: TGTGCCAGCAGTGTGAAATCTAGCACAGATACGCAGTATTTT
v_gene: TRBV6-5; j_gene: TRBJ1-1; d_gene: NA; abundance: NA; CDR3aa: CASSLSYGEVTEAFF; CDR3nt: TGTGCCAGCAGCCTATCATATGGGGAGGTCACTGAAGCTTTCTTT
v_gene: TRBV5-1; j_gene: TRBJ1-3; d_gene: TRBD1; abundance: NA; CDR3aa: CASSKIFPGQSSGNTIYF; CDR3nt: TGCGCCAGCAGCAAAATTTTCCCGGGACAGAGCTCTGGAAACACCATATATTTT
v_gene: TRBV29-1; j_gene: TRBJ2-7; d_gene: TRBD1; abundance: once; CDR3aa: CSVGDRGSSYEQYF; CDR3nt: TGCAGCGTTGGGGACAGGGGTAGCTCCTACGAGCAGTACTTC
v_gene: TRBV28; j_gene: TRBJ1-5; d_gene: NA; abundance: NA; CDR3aa: CASRVGGNTQPQHF; CDR3nt: TGTGCCAGCAGAGTCGGAGGGAATACTCAGCCCCAGCATTTT
v_gene: TRBV6-4; j_gene: TRBJ1-2; d_gene: TRBD1; abundance: NA; CDR3aa: CASSVTGDREIGGYTF; CDR3nt: TGTGCCAGCAGTGTGACAGGGGACAGGGAAATCGGGGGCTACACCTTC
v_gene: TRBV6-4; j_gene: TRBJ2-7; d_gene: NA; abundance: NA; CDR3aa: CASSNGAGYEQYF; CDR3nt: TGTGCCAGCAGTAACGGGGCCGGGTACGAGCAGTACTTC
v_gene: TRBV27; j_gene: TRBJ1-2; d_gene: NA; abundance: NA; CDR3aa: CASSGMNYGYTF; CDR3nt: TGTGCCAGCAGTGGAATGAACTATGGCTACACCTTC
v_gene: TRBV28; j_gene: TRBJ1-1; d_gene: NA; abundance: few; CDR3aa: CASRKGTVPEAFF; CDR3nt: TGTGCCAGCAGGAAAGGGACCGTCCCTGAAGCTTTCTTT
v_gene: TRBV5-1; j_gene: TRBJ2-7; d_gene: TRBD2; abundance: once; CDR3aa: CASSLRTSGEEQYF; CDR3nt: TGCGCCAGCAGCCTCCGGACTAGCGGGGAGGAGCAGTACTTC
v_gene: TRBV5-1; j_gene: TRBJ2-2; d_gene: NA; abundance: few; CDR3aa: CASSSTGRDTGELFF; CDR3nt: TGCGCCAGCAGCTCGACAGGGAGGGACACCGGGGAGCTGTTTTTT
v_gene: TRBV5-1; j_gene: TRBJ2-3; d_gene: NA; abundance: NA; CDR3aa: CASLPYVTSTDTQYF; CDR3nt: TGCGCCAGCCTCCCGTATGTGACCAGCACAGATACGCAGTATTTT
v_gene: TRBV5-1; j_gene: TRBJ2-3; d_gene: NA; abundance: NA; CDR3aa: CASSLVSADTQYF; CDR3nt: TGCGCCAGCAGCTTGGTATCAGCAGATACGCAGTATTTT
v_gene: TRBV12-3/TRBV12-4; j_gene: TRBJ1-2; d_gene: NA; abundance: NA; CDR3aa: CASSSRNGYTF; CDR3nt: TGTGCCAGCAGTTCCCGAAATGGCTACACCTTC
v_gene: TRBV19; j_gene: TRBJ1-2; d_gene: TRBD1; abundance: NA; CDR3aa: CASSRTGSNYGYTF; CDR3nt: TGTGCCAGTAGCCGGACAGGCTCTAACTATGGCTACACCTTC
v_gene: TRBV11-3; j_gene: TRBJ2-1; d_gene: NA; abundance: NA; CDR3aa: CACSEGDPRYNEQFF; CDR3nt: TGTGCCTGCTCCGAAGGGGACCCTAGGTACAATGAGCAGTTCTTC
v_gene: TRBV3-1/TRBV3-2; j_gene: TRBJ2-7; d_gene: NA; abundance: NA; CDR3aa: CASSQRDEQYF; CDR3nt: TGTGCCAGCAGCCAAAGAGACGAGCAGTACTTC
v_gene: TRBV20-1; j_gene: TRBJ2-3; d_gene: TRBD2; abundance: NA; CDR3aa: CSASLRESTDTQYF; CDR3nt: TGCAGTGCTAGTTTGCGGGAGAGCACAGATACGCAGTATTTT
v_gene: TRBV6-4; j_gene: TRBJ2-2; d_gene: NA; abundance: NA; CDR3aa: CARPREHTGELFF; CDR3nt: TGTGCCAGGCCCAGGGAACACACCGGGGAGCTGTTTTTT
v_gene: TRBV10-3; j_gene: TRBJ1-3; d_gene: NA; abundance: NA; CDR3aa: CAIRPGSGNTIYF; CDR3nt: TGTGCCATCCGCCCCGGCTCTGGAAACACCATATATTTT
v_gene: TRBV14; j_gene: TRBJ1-6; d_gene: NA; abundance: few; CDR3aa: CASRWSGGPLHF; CDR3nt: TGTGCCAGCAGATGGAGCGGAGGACCCCTCCACTTT
v_gene: TRBV19; j_gene: TRBJ2-2; d_gene: NA; abundance: NA; CDR3aa: CASTNSGGTANTGELFF; CDR3nt: TGTGCCAGTACCAATAGCGGAGGGACAGCGAACACCGGGGAGCTGTTTTTT
v_gene: TRBV7-8; j_gene: TRBJ2-6; d_gene: TRBD2; abundance: NA; CDR3aa: CASSLRLAGPSGANVLTF; CDR3nt: TGTGCCAGCAGCTTAAGACTAGCGGGGCCGTCTGGGGCCAACGTCCTGACTTTC
v_gene: TRBV19; j_gene: TRBJ1-1; d_gene: TRBD1; abundance: NA; CDR3aa: CASSTDPGQVNTEAFF; CDR3nt: TGTGCCAGTAGTACCGACCCGGGACAGGTAAACACTGAAGCTTTCTTT
v_gene: TRBV4-1; j_gene: TRBJ2-7; d_gene: NA; abundance: NA; CDR3aa: CASSQALNSVYEQYF; CDR3nt: TGCGCCAGCAGCCAAGCCCTTAATTCTGTCTACGAGCAGTACTTC
v_gene: TRBV5-6; j_gene: TRBJ2-3; d_gene: NA; abundance: NA; CDR3aa: CASSLGTGQSTDTQYF; CDR3nt: TGTGCCAGCAGCTTGGGGACTGGGCAAAGCACAGATACGCAGTATTTT
v_gene: TRBV14; j_gene: TRBJ1-1; d_gene: NA; abundance: NA; CDR3aa: CASSQSRRILTEAFF; CDR3nt: TGTGCCAGCAGCCAATCCCGTCGGATTCTCACTGAAGCTTTCTTT
v_gene: TRBV30; j_gene: TRBJ1-2; d_gene: NA; abundance: once; CDR3aa: CAWSVGTNYGYTF; CDR3nt: TGTGCCTGGAGTGTGGGCACTAACTATGGCTACACCTTC
v_gene: TRBV4-3; j_gene: TRBJ2-1; d_gene: TRBD1; abundance: few; CDR3aa: CASSQGTGAVYNEQFF; CDR3nt: TGCGCCAGCAGCCAAGGAACAGGGGCCGTCTACAATGAGCAGTTCTTC